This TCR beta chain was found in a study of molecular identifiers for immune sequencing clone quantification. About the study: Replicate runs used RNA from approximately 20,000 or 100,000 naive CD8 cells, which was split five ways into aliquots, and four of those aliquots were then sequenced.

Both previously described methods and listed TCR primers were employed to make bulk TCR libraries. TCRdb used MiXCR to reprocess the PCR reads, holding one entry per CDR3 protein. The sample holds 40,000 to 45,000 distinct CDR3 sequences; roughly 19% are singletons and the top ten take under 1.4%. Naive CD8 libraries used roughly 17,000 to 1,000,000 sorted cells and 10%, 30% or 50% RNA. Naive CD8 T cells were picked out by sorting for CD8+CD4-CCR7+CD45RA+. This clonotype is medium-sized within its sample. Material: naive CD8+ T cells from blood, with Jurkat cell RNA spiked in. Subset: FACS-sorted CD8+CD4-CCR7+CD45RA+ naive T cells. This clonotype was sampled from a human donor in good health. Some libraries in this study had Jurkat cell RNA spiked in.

CDR3: CASSDRAGANVLTF. DNA of the CDR3: TGCGCCAGCTCGGACAGGGCTGGGGCCAACGTCCTGACTTTC. This sequence joins TRBV4-3 and TRBJ2-6, with 8 bases that match TRBD1. The length of the CDR3 is 14 residues. V shed 8 bases and J 2 bases; nucleotides not matched to a gene: 2. Germline V gene sequence: CDR1 LGHNA, CDR2 YSLEER.